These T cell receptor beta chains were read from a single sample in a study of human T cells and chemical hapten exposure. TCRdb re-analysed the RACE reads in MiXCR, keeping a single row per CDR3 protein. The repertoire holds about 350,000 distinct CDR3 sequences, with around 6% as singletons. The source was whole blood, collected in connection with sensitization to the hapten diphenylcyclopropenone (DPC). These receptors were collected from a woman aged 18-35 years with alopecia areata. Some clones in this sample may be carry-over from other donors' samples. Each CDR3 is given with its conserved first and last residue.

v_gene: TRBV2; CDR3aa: CASRGINQPQHF
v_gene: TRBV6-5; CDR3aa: CASNRGRVNSPLHF
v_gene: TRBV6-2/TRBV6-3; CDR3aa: CASSYVRDRGNTGELFF
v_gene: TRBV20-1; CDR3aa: CSASLGQGASYEQYF
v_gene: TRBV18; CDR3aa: CASSLTTNTGELFF
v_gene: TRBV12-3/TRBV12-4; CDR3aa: CASTLGQGYEQYF
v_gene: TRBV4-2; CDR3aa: CASSQGTHEQYF
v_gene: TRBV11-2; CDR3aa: CASSLDQGTQYF
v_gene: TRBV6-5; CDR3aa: CASTGVTSTDTQYF
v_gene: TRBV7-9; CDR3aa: CASSLASGGNEKLFF
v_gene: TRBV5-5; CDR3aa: CASRNLSGANVLTF
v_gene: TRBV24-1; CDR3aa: CATSDPGGVTDTQYF
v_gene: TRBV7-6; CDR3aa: CASSSAQETQYF
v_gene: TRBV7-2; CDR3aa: CASSRGSSSYNEQFF
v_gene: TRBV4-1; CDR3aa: CASSQFHLGLGGGTEAFF
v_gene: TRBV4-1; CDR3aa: CASSLLDVGGYTF
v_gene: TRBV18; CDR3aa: CASSPTQGASETQYF